The 13 T cell receptor beta chains below all came from one sample that was sequenced in a study of blood T cell repertoires in COVID-19. The data were produced by immunoSEQ multiplex PCR, yet TCRdb's version contains in-frame clones alone and is incomplete. The repertoire holds more than 200,000 clones, with about 88% as singletons. The sample taken for sequencing was peripheral blood. All receptors come from a woman aged 45-60 years with COVID-19, enrolled during active disease.

The chain couples TRBV5-1 to TRBJ1-6; the D gene is possibly TRBD1 (6 bases). The CDR3 contains 12 residues. Trimming took off 0 bases at V and 12 bases at J, with 7 bases between the two ends. In germline, CDR1 is SGHRS, CDR2 YFSETQ. CDR3 region: CASSLEGGPLHF. The DNA of the CDR3 is TGCGCCAGCAGCTTGGAAGGGGGACCCCTCCACTTT.

The chain joins TRBV19 to TRBJ1-4; D remains ambiguous. The germline V gene encodes CDR1 LNHDA and CDR2 SQIVND (reference sequence). Between the trimmed V and J ends, which lost 1 base and 7 bases, there was a span of 7 bases. The CDR3 length is 13 residues. Here the CDR3 DNA reads TGTGCCAGTAGTATAGGACTTACTGAAAAACTGTTTTTT. Its protein product is CASSIGLTEKLFF.

V and J are TRBV19 and TRBJ2-3; 8 nucleotides match TRBD1. Germline assignment: CDR1 LNHDA and CDR2 SQIVND (reference sequence). The trim removed 5 bases at V and 3 bases at J, leaving 7 bases unmatched. This CDR3 region has 15 residues. CDR3: CASSQGAGGTDTQYF. The CDR3 DNA reads as TGTGCCAGTAGTCAGGGGGCAGGGGGAACAGATACGCAGTATTTT. The full variable domain, completed using reference TRBV19 and TRBJ2-3, is DGGITQSPKYLFRKEGQNVTLSCEQNLNHDAMYWYRQDPGQGLRLIYYSQIVNDFQKGDIAEGYSVSREKKESFPLTVTSAQKNPTAFYLCASSQGAGGTDTQYFGPGTRLTVL.

The CDR3 DNA sequence: TGTGCCAGCAGCAAACTGGGCATAGTACCCTCTGGGGCCAACGTCCTGACTTTC. Translating gives CASSKLGIVPSGANVLTF. The chain has TRBV21-1 and TRBJ2-6; TRBD1 is the table's D call and was not checked against the DNA. TRBV21-1 is flagged as a pseudogene. The CDR3 has 18 amino acids.

The chain combines TRBV6-2 or TRBV6-3 with TRBJ2-1, with 8 bases that match TRBD2. The J segment lost 4 bases and the V segment lost 7 bases, leaving 12 bases of the junction unmatched. CDR3 length equals 16 residues. Germline assignment: CDR1 MNHEY and CDR2 SVGEGT. CDR3 region: CASTPGGTWFYNEQFF. DNA for the CDR3: TGTGCCAGCACCCCGGGGGGGACCTGGTTTTACAATGAGCAGTTCTTC.

The rearrangement links TRBV6-5 to TRBJ1-2, with TRBD1 matching 7 bases. CDR1 and CDR2 from the germline V gene are MNHEY and SVGAGI. The V and J ends lost 5 bases and 4 bases, in that order; junction bases with no gene match: 10. The CDR3 runs 15 residues. In DNA form, the CDR3 reads TGTGCCAGCAGTCCAAGCTGGGACAGATCCTATGGCTACACCTTC. Amino acids: CASSPSWDRSYGYTF.

The J gene is TRBJ1-2, the V gene TRBV19; 7 nucleotides line up with TRBD1. CDR3 length equals 13 residues. With V trimmed by 9 bases and J by 8 bases, 12 bases remained unmatched. The germline gives CDR1 LNHDA, CDR2 SQIVND (reference sequence). CDR3 coding DNA: TGTGCCAGCCGGACAGGCCTTTTGGAAGGCTACACCTTC. Translating gives CASRTGLLEGYTF.

The V gene is TRBV5-1, the J gene TRBJ1-2; 7 nucleotides align to TRBD1. V dropped 4 bases and J dropped 5; count of bases not matched to a gene: 8. Germline assignment: CDR1 SGHRS and CDR2 YFSETQ. The CDR3 totals 14 residues. CDR3: CASSIGGTVYGYTF. The CDR3 DNA reads as TGCGCCAGCAGCATTGGAGGGACAGTTTATGGCTACACCTTC. Drawing the rest from reference TRBV5-1 and TRBJ1-2, the complete variable domain is KAGVTQTPRYLIKTRGQQVTLSCSPISGHRSVSWYQQTPGQGLQFLFEYFSETQRNKGNFPGRFSGRQFSNSRSEMNVSTLELGDSALYLCASSIGGTVYGYTFGSGTRLTVV.

The chain recombines TRBV28 with TRBJ2-2; TRBD1 matches at 8 bases. V shed 7 bases and J 7 bases; nucleotides not matched to a gene: 11. Germline CDR1 reads MDHEN; CDR2 reads SYDVKM. The CDR3 spans 15 residues. This chain's CDR3 is CASNRGQGRGGELFF. CDR3 coding DNA: TGTGCCAGCAACCGAGGACAGGGTCGGGGCGGGGAGCTGTTTTTT.

This clone was recorded only once. The chain carries TRBV28 and TRBJ1-5; maybe TRBD1 (6 bases). The CDR3 loop spans 15 amino acids. V dropped 6 bases and J dropped 9 bases, with 21 bases sitting between them. Germline V gene sequence: CDR1 MDHEN, CDR2 SYDVKM. The CDR3, as DNA: TGTGCCAGCAGATCACGGTGGGGGGGCCCGGGGCCCCAGCATTTT. It translates to CASRSRWGGPGPQHF.

The V and J genes are TRBV28 and TRBJ2-1, with 12 bases lining up with TRBD2. The CDR3 totals 17 residues. CDR1 and CDR2 from the germline V gene are MDHEN and SYDVKM. J lost 4 bases, V lost 5 bases, and 9 bases had no gene match. In DNA form, the CDR3 reads TGTGCCAGCAGTCCCTACGGACTAGCGGGGTTATACAATGAGCAGTTCTTC. Translation: CASSPYGLAGLYNEQFF.

CDR3 nucleotides: TGTGCCAGCAGCAGTAGCGGGGTTCCCTACGAGCAGTACTTC. Translation gives CASSSSGVPYEQYF. The rearrangement joins TRBV7-8 to TRBJ2-7; 8 bases map to TRBD2. Germline loops: CDR1 SGHVS, CDR2 FQNEAQ. J lost 2 bases, V lost 5 bases, and 5 bases had no gene match. This CDR3 has 14 residues. Filled out from reference TRBV7-8 and TRBJ2-7, the complete variable domain reads GAGVSQSPRYKVAKRGQDVALRCDPISGHVSLFWYQQALGQGPEFLTYFQNEAQLDKSGLPSDRFFAERPEGSVSTLKIQRTQQEDSAVYLCASSSSGVPYEQYFGPGTRLTVT.

The rearrangement uses TRBV3-1 (or the pseudogene TRBV3-2) and TRBJ1-2, with a weak D call TRBD1 (6 bases). The CDR3 totals 17 residues. Per the germline V gene, CDR1 is LGHDT and CDR2 is YNNKEL (reference sequence). Trimming cost V 1 base and J 4 bases, with 19 bases left between them. CDR3 residues: CASSQGGGGGHGYGYTF. For the CDR3, the DNA is TGTGCCAGCAGCCAAGGAGGGGGTGGAGGACATGGCTATGGCTACACCTTC.